These 7 T cell receptor beta chains were sequenced from one sample in a study of cytomegalovirus exposure and HLA in healthy donors. Primers for the PCR totalled 60 Vbeta and 13 Jbeta. Profiling relied on immunoSEQ multiplex PCR, and the TCRdb table lists in-frame clones only, not all of them. The profile shows approximately 170,000 clones, roughly 81% of them singletons. Sequencing input: PBMCs. All receptors come from a man aged 25 to 40 in good health and CMV-seropositive.

The V gene is TRBV15, the J gene TRBJ2-5, with TRBD2 identical over 7 bases. The germline CDR1 and CDR2 sequences are LNHNV and YYDKDF (reference sequence). The CDR3 contains 15 residues. V dropped 0 bases and J dropped 5; count of bases not matched to a gene: 6. CDR3 residues: CATSRDWAAGETQYF. CDR3 bases: TGTGCCACCAGCAGAGATTGGGCAGCGGGGGAGACCCAGTACTTC.

The chain recombines TRBV4-2 with TRBJ2-7; D not resolved. CDR3 length equals 16 residues. The germline CDR1 and CDR2 sequences are LGHNA and YNFKEQ. Trimming stripped 3 bases from V and 0 bases from J, with 15 bases between. The DNA for the CDR3 is TGTGCCAGCAGCCATCTTTGGGTGGGCGCCTCCTACGAGCAGTACTTC. Residues: CASSHLWVGASYEQYF.

The chain couples TRBV18 to TRBJ2-1; 7 bases fit TRBD2. Trimming cost V 6 bases and J 0 bases; bases outside gene matches: 5. This CDR3 is 15 amino acids long. Germline V CDR1 and CDR2: KGHSH, LQKENI. The CDR3 sequence: CASSSERDSYNEQFF. CDR3 DNA: TGTGCCAGCTCGTCCGAGCGGGACTCCTACAATGAGCAGTTCTTC.

The sample holds one count of this clone. The chain has TRBV7-2 and TRBJ2-7, with TRBD2 identical over 10 bases. The germline CDR1 and CDR2 sequences are SGHTA and FQGNSA. With 0 bases clipped from V and 3 bases from J, the junction kept 2 bases outside the gene matches. The CDR3 consists of 15 residues. The CDR3 spells CASSLALAGVYEQYV. The CDR3 DNA reads TGTGCCAGCAGCTTAGCCCTAGCGGGAGTCTACGAGCAGTACGTC.

The sample holds a few counts of this clone. The V call is TRBV7-3, the J call TRBJ1-1; D is perhaps TRBD1 (6 bases). V was trimmed by 2 bases and J by 1 base, leaving 8 bases between them. The CDR3 contains 14 residues. CDR1 and CDR2 (germline): SGHTA, FQGTGA. The CDR3 loop is CASSLGGANTEAFF. The CDR3 nucleotides are TGTGCCAGCAGCTTAGGGGGGGCGAACACTGAAGCTTTCTTT.

The chain couples TRBV7-9 to TRBJ2-3; tentative D call: TRBD1 (5 bases). V was trimmed by 6 bases and J by 3 bases, leaving 19 bases between them. Looked up from germline, CDR1 is SEHNR and CDR2 is FQNEAQ (reference sequence). The CDR3 runs 16 residues. The CDR3 protein is CASSTLGLLGTDTQYF. DNA for the CDR3: TGTGCCAGCAGTACCCTGGGGCTTCTAGGTACAGATACGCAGTATTTT.

The chain links TRBV25-1 to TRBJ1-1; D perhaps matches TRBD1 (5 bases). V lost 6 bases and J lost 0, with 11 bases in between. This CDR3 region has 14 residues. The germline CDR1 and CDR2 sequences are MGHDK and SYGVNS. CDR3 sequence reads: CASRLGGVNTEAFF. CDR3 sequence (DNA): TGTGCCAGCAGACTGGGGGGGGTGAACACTGAAGCTTTCTTT.